The next 9 T cell receptor beta chains were all read from a single sample in a study of blood T cells in healthy people across ages. A sample-barcoded 5' primer and a J-beta primer mix were used in a second PCR of roughly 6 to 11 cycles. One entry per CDR3 protein results from TCRdb running MiXCR on the 5' RACE reads. The sample lists more than 1,400,000 distinct CDR3 sequences; 40% to 50% were seen once. The sequencing sample was made of blood. The source is a woman under 30 in good health.

This clonotype was observed many times. DNA for the CDR3: TGTGCCGCTAGAACTATCCCCCCCGCCTATGGCTACACCTTC. As protein: CAARTIPPAYGYTF. The V gene is TRBV27, the J gene TRBJ1-2; unclear D gene. Between the trimmed V and J ends, which lost 11 bases and 4 bases, there was a span of 20 bases. The CDR3 spans 14 residues. CDR1 and CDR2 from the germline V gene are MNHEY and SMNVEV (reference sequence).

The chain carries TRBV2 and TRBJ2-5, with 12 positions matching TRBD1. In germline, CDR1 is SNHLY, CDR2 FYNNEI. V was pared by 7 bases and J by 6 bases, with 15 bases of the junction left unmatched. The CDR3 spans 17 residues. CDR3 in amino acids: CASTLLRGQGASQTQYF. For the CDR3, the DNA is TGTGCCAGCACACTTCTCCGGGGACAGGGGGCATCGCAGACCCAGTACTTC.

Only one count was recorded for this clonotype. This sequence joins TRBV5-1 and TRBJ1-2, with TRBD1 identical over 8 bases. V shed 4 bases and J 0 bases; nucleotides not matched to a gene: 11. CDR1 is SGHRS and CDR2 is YFSETQ in the germline V gene. The CDR3 covers 17 residues. CDR3 DNA: TGCGCCAGCAGCCCTCAGGGGGCCCAATCTACTAACTATGGCTACACCTTC. It codes for CASSPQGAQSTNYGYTF.

This clonotype showed up just a few times. This chain joins TRBV6-1 and TRBJ2-4, with TRBD2 as a possible D gene (5 bases). Germline values: CDR1 MNHNS, CDR2 SASEGT. Deletions cut 2 bases from V and 0 bases from J, with 17 bases between. The CDR3 is 18 amino acids. Here the CDR3 reads CASSETFSGALAKNIQYF. The CDR3 DNA reads as TGTGCCAGCAGTGAAACTTTCAGCGGCGCATTAGCCAAAAACATTCAGTACTTC.

V is TRBV10-3 and J is TRBJ1-1; TRBD1 agrees at 7 bases. Unmatched junction bases numbered 10, after V lost 2 bases and J lost 4 bases. CDR1 is ENHRY, CDR2 SYGVKD, per germline. The CDR3 sequence is 16 residues long. The CDR3 here is CAISEGEGKGATEAFF. The CDR3 nucleotides read TGTGCCATCAGTGAGGGGGAGGGGAAGGGGGCCACTGAAGCTTTCTTT.

In its sample, this clonotype was seen a few times. The gene calls are TRBV7-2 and TRBJ1-2; D possibly corresponds to TRBD1 (6 bases). The CDR3 covers 13 residues. Trimming shortened V by 4 bases and J by 4 bases, and 10 bases separated the two germline ends. CDR1 is SGHTA and CDR2 is FQGNSA in the germline V gene. CDR3: CASSSEGGYGYTF. Written as DNA, the CDR3 is TGTGCCAGCAGCTCCGAGGGGGGCTATGGCTACACCTTC.

This clonotype was counted at least ten times. The chain links TRBV29-1 to TRBJ1-2, with D uncertain. This CDR3 is built from 11 residues. The V gene lost 7 bases and the J gene lost 8 bases, with 14 bases spanning the gap. From germline, CDR1 is SQVTM and CDR2 ANQGSEA. CDR3 amino acids: CSAPSGLGYTF. Written as DNA, the CDR3 is TGCAGCGCCCCATCCGGGCTCGGCTACACCTTC.

The CDR3 DNA reads TGCAGTGCTAGAAGGACAGGGGACACAGATACGCAGTATTTT. It yields the protein CSARRTGDTDTQYF. The rearrangement uses TRBV20-1 and TRBJ2-3; 9 bases are a match to TRBD1. Germline loops: CDR1 DFQATT, CDR2 SNEGSKA (reference sequence). The CDR3 extends over 14 amino acids. V shed 2 bases, J shed 2 bases, and the junction held 2 bases outside the gene matches.

This chain connects TRBV20-1 to TRBJ1-2; the match to TRBD1 covers 8 bases. Trimming took 8 bases from V and 2 from J; bases not matched to a gene: 16. The CDR3 runs to 16 residues. From germline, CDR1 is DFQATT and CDR2 SNEGSKA (reference sequence). The CDR3 nucleotides are TGCAGTTCCCCAATCCGCCAGGGGGCACCCAACTATGGCTACACCTTC. Its translation: CSSPIRQGAPNYGYTF.